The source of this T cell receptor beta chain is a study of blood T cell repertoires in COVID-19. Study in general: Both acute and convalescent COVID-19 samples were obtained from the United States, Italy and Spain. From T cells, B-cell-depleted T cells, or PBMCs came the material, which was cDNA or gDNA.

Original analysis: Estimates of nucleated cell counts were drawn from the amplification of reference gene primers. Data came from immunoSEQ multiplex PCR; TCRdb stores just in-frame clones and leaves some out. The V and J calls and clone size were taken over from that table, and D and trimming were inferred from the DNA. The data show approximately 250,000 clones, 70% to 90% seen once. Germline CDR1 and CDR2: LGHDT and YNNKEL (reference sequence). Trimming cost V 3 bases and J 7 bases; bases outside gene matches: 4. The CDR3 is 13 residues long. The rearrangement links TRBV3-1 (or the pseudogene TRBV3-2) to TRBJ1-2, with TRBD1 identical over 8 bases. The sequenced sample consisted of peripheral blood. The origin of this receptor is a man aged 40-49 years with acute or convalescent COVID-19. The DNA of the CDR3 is TGTGCCAGCAGCCATGGACAGGGCGGTGGCTACACCTTC. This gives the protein CASSHGQGGGYTF.